The following is a T cell receptor (beta chain) sequence with its context. Its antigen is as yet unknown. The junction differs from germline at one of its ends, possibly a read error. The method was immunoSEQ multiplex PCR; TCRdb's version includes in-frame clones alone and lacks a portion of them. The data contain 120,000 to 150,000 clones, around 91% of them singletons. This sample is drawn from a study of T cell responses to AZD1222 COVID-19 vaccine. Study-wide background: Second-dose timings of about 4 or about 12 weeks were pooled. Points from the study as a whole: Possibly, clonal diversity was underestimated; donors were largely white British and included more females.

The CDR3 runs to 13 residues. In germline, CDR1 is ENHRY, CDR2 SYGVKD. V is TRBV10-3 and J is TRBJ1-1, with D uncertain. The TCR sequence derives from an adult in good health. The input for sequencing was peripheral blood, taken on day 0 of AZD1222 vaccination. CDR3 nucleotide sequence: TGTGCCATCAGTGAGAAATTTGCGACTGCAGCTTTCTTT. Translation: CAISEKFATAAFF.